This T cell receptor beta chain was obtained from a study of human T cells and chemical hapten exposure. Sample time point: pre-sensitization, week 0. The treatment here: therapeutic diphenylcyclopropenone sensitization with weekly scalp DPC. This CDR3 is built from 15 residues. The trim removed 4 bases at V and 4 bases at J, leaving 7 bases unmatched. CDR1 is SGHDT, CDR2 YYEEEE, per germline. This clonotype was observed a few times. From the RACE reads, TCRdb called clonotypes with MiXCR, one entry per CDR3 protein. The sample has roughly 64,000 distinct CDR3 sequences; approximately 10% are singletons.

The sequences come from whole blood, collected in connection with sensitization to the hapten diphenylcyclopropenone (DPC). This TCR derives from a woman aged 40 to 49 with alopecia areata. Some clones in this sample may be carry-over from other donors' samples. V and J are TRBV5-6 and TRBJ2-7, with 11 bases fitting TRBD1. DNA for the CDR3: TGTGCCAGCAGCAGCAGGACAGGGGGCTCTTACGAGCAGTACTTC. It encodes CASSSRTGGSYEQYF.